In its sample, the clone carrying this TCR beta chain was seen many times. TCRdb fed the RACE reads into MiXCR, producing one record per CDR3 protein. Of approximately 320,000 distinct CDR3 sequences listed, around 5% are singletons. This sample was taken from a study of human T cells and chemical hapten exposure. There are 15 residues in the CDR3. The germline V gene has CDR1 SGHRS and CDR2 YFSETQ. The V end lost 0 bases, the J end lost 0 bases, and 9 bases lay between the germline ends. Described time point: pre-sensitization, week 0. Treatment noted: therapeutic diphenylcyclopropenone sensitization with weekly scalp DPC.

The chain combines TRBV5-1 with TRBJ1-1, with D maybe TRBD1 (6 bases). The source was whole blood, collected in connection with sensitization to the hapten diphenylcyclopropenone (DPC). The TCR was taken from a woman between 18 and 30 years old with alopecia areata. Some clones in this sample may be carry-over from other donors' samples. CDR3 nucleotides: TGCGCCAGCAGCTTGGTGGACAGTATGAACACTGAAGCTTTCTTT. This codes for CASSLVDSMNTEAFF.